The T cell receptor beta chain described here comes from a study of cytomegalovirus exposure and HLA in healthy donors. Across the study: Earlier findings included 117 million unique TCR beta sequences obtained from 150 million to 200 million T cells.

Study findings and constraints: Some V segments could not be told apart, so they were left out, TRBV6-2 and TRBV6-3 among them. According to reports, the classifier identified cytomegalovirus status with high specificity and sensitivity.

Germline V gives CDR1 SNHLY, CDR2 FYNNEI. The CDR3 runs to 15 residues. Trimming pared 6 bases from V and 8 bases from J, leaving 19 bases between. Details on this clone: What it recognizes is unknown.

13 Jbeta primers and 60 Vbeta primers were used for the PCR. Assay used: immunoSEQ multiplex PCR; TCRdb lists only in-frame clones, some missing. Across roughly 120,000 clones, the top ten clones capture around 2.9% of the sample. Sequenced sample: PBMCs. This chain joins TRBV2 and TRBJ1-4, with no clear D. This receptor was obtained from a man in his thirties or forties in good health and CMV-seronegative. CDR3 protein: CASRTSGSGSEKLFF. The CDR3 DNA sequence: TGTGCCAGCAGGACGTCTGGCTCGGGGTCGGAAAAACTGTTTTTT. Using reference TRBV2 and TRBJ1-4 for the parts outside the CDR3, the full variable domain is EPEVTQTPSHQVTQMGQEVILRCVPISNHLYFYWYRQILGQKVEFLVSFYNNEISEKSEIFDDQFSVERPDGSNFTLKIRSTKLEDSAMYFCASRTSGSGSEKLFFGSGTQLSVL.